This TCR beta chain was obtained from a study of blood T cells in healthy people across ages. CDR3 length: 16 residues. CDR1 SGHTA and CDR2 FQGNSA come from the germline V gene. V shed 1 base and J shed 8 bases, with 19 bases lying between them. Worth noting for this clonotype: Its antigen is as yet unknown.

The donors, healthy Caucasians from Russia, were aged about 6 to 95. Notes on the study in general: Among long-lived donors, naive CD4+ cells were more numerous and diversity higher than in aged donors.

A J-beta primer mix and a sample-barcoded 5' primer were used in a second PCR of about 6 to 12 cycles. TCRdb analysed the 5' RACE reads with MiXCR anew, one entry per CDR3 protein. This sample yields almost 1 million distinct CDR3 sequences, of which approximately 50% are seen a single time; roughly a fifth belongs to the top ten. Specimen: blood. The TCR originated in a woman in her sixties in good health. V is TRBV7-2 and J is TRBJ2-3, with a weak D call TRBD2 (7 bases). The CDR3 region is CASSLGLASVGGTQYF. CDR3 sequence (DNA): TGTGCCAGCAGCTTAGGACTAGCCTCTGTAGGGGGTACGCAGTATTTT.